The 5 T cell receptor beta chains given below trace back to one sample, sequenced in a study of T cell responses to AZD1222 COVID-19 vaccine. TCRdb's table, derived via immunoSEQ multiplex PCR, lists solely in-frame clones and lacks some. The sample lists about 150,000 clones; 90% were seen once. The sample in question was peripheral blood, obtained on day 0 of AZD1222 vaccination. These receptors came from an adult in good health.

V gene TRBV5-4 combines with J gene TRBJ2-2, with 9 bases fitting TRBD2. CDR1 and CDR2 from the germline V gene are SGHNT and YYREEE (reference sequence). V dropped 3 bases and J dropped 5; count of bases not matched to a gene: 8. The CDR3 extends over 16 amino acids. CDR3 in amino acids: CASSWGGREGTGELFF. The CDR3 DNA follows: TGTGCCAGCAGCTGGGGGGGGCGGGAGGGGACCGGGGAGCTGTTTTTT.

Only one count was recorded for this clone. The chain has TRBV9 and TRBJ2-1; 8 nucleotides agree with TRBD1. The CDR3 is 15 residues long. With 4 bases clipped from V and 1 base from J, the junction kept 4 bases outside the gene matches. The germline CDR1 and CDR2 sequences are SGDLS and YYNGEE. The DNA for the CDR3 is TGTGCCAGCAGCCTTTGGACAGGGTCCTACAATGAGCAGTTCTTC. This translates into CASSLWTGSYNEQFF.

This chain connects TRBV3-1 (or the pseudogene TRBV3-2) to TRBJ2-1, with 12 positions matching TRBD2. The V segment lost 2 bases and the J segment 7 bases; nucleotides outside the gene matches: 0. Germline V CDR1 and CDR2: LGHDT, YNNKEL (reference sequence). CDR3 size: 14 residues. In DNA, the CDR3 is TGTGCCAGCAGCCAAACTAGCGGGAGGAATGAGCAGTTCTTC. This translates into CASSQTSGRNEQFF.

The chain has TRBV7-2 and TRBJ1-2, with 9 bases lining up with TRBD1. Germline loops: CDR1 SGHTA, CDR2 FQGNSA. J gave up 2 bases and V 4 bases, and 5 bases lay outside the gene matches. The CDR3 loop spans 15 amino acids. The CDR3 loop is CASSSSGQGNYGYTF. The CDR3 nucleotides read TGTGCCAGCAGCTCATCCGGACAGGGGAACTATGGCTACACCTTC.

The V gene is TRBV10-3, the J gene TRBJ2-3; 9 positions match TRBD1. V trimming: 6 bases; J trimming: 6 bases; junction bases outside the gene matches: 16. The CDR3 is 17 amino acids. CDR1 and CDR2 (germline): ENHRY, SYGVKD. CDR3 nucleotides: TGTGCCATCAGCTACCCGGGACAGGGTATCGGGTCGGATACGCAGTATTTT. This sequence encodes CAISYPGQGIGSDTQYF.